The present T cell receptor (beta chain) was sequenced within a study of OX40 agonist ivuxolimab in advanced cancers. Study overall: Dose-escalation cases comprised hepatocellular carcinoma, melanoma, renal cell or head and neck cancer.

Patients were ineligible given autoimmune disease history or systemic immunosuppression. Sequencing was performed with immunoSEQ multiplex PCR; in TCRdb, only in-frame clones are kept and a portion is missing. This sample has 65,000 to 80,000 clones; more than 70% occur once, and the top ten carry around 8%. This clone was seen a handful of times. Antigen unknown. Study-wide points: Low normalized T-cell clonal expansion also characterized some of the nonresponders.

The CDR3 is 15 residues long. The V end lost 3 bases, the J end lost 2 bases, and 11 bases lay between the germline ends. CDR1 is KGHSH and CDR2 is LQKENI in the germline V gene. Material: CD4+ or CD8+ T cells sorted from blood, obtained in a trial of the OX40 agonist ivuxolimab. The V call is TRBV18, the J call TRBJ2-4; D not resolved. The clonotype comes from an adult with an advanced solid tumor such as melanoma, head and neck, liver or kidney cancer. The CDR3 nucleotides are TGTGCCAGCTCACCTGCCACAGAGCCCAAAAACATTCAGTACTTC. Translating gives CASSPATEPKNIQYF.